A selection of T cell receptor beta chains follows, all from one sample in a study of T cell responses to AZD1222 COVID-19 vaccine. Sequenced by immunoSEQ multiplex PCR; TCRdb stores in-frame clones only, minus some. The sample has under 150,000 clones, roughly 92% seen once. Specimen: peripheral blood, collected 28 days after the second AZD1222 dose. These receptors came from an adult who received the AZD1222 COVID-19 vaccine. CDR3s include the opening cysteine and the closing phenylalanine or tryptophan. A D gene is named only where the DNA matches it firmly. A row's size may be missing; if present it is once, few, many or a size class.

V,D,size,J,CDR3,DNA
TRBV12-3/TRBV12-4,-,-,TRBJ1-4,CASSSGQEKLFF,TGTGCCAGCAGCTCCGGACAGGAAAAACTGTTTTTT
TRBV4-1,-,-,TRBJ1-2,CASSQVGGGGYTF,TGCGCCAGCAGCCAAGTGGGGGGAGGAGGCTACACCTTC
TRBV18,-,-,TRBJ1-1,CASSPRPTEDTEAFF,TGTGCCAGCTCACCAAGGCCAACGGAGGACACTGAAGCTTTCTTT
TRBV12-5,-,-,TRBJ1-2,CASGLGSSYGYTF,TGTGCTAGTGGTTTGGGATCCAGCTATGGCTACACCTTC
TRBV4-1,-,-,TRBJ1-2,CASSQNSGTSYGYTF,TGCGCCAGCAGCCAAAATTCCGGGACGTCCTATGGCTACACCTTC
TRBV3-1/TRBV3-2,-,-,TRBJ2-7,CASSRRFDEQYF,TGTGCCAGCAGCCGGCGGTTCGACGAGCAGTACTTC
TRBV7-9,-,-,TRBJ2-3,CASSLFLSSFKHTDTQYF,TGTGCCAGCAGCTTATTCCTTTCTAGCTTCAAGCACACAGATACGCAGTATTTT
TRBV7-7,-,-,TRBJ2-5,CASSLPRGGGTRGETQYF,TGTGCCAGCAGCCTACCCCGGGGAGGTGGAACGAGGGGCGAGACCCAGTACTTC
TRBV3-1/TRBV3-2,-,-,TRBJ1-2,CASSQGQMTGYTF,TGTGCCAGCAGCCAAGGGCAGATGACTGGCTACACCTTC
TRBV19,-,-,TRBJ1-2,CASTPAPVYGYTF,TGTGCCAGTACCCCGGCTCCGGTATATGGCTACACCTTC
TRBV6-5,-,once,TRBJ2-3,CASTRGTSTDTQYF,TGTGCCAGCACCAGAGGGACTAGCACAGATACGCAGTATTTT
TRBV7-3,-,-,TRBJ1-3,CASRGTGNTIYF,TGTGCCAGCAGAGGAACTGGAAACACCATATATTTT
TRBV2,-,-,TRBJ2-5,CASTRRGQETQYF,TGTGCCAGCACCCGTCGGGGCCAAGAGACCCAGTACTTC
TRBV27,TRBD1,-,TRBJ1-5,CASRDRGQGNQPQHF,TGTGCCAGCAGGGACAGGGGGCAAGGCAATCAGCCCCAGCATTTT
TRBV28,-,-,TRBJ1-1,CATSRQAGSLALSPF,TGTGCCACCTCTCGCCAGGCCGGAAGCTTGGCCCTTTCCCCCTTT
TRBV9,-,-,TRBJ1-1,CASSSGPNTEAFF,TGTGCCAGCAGCTCGGGGCCTAACACTGAAGCTTTCTTT
TRBV3-1/TRBV3-2,-,-,TRBJ1-6,CASSLRLPGHGPSPLHF,TGTGCCAGCAGCCTCCGCCTGCCGGGACACGGGCCTTCACCCCTCCACTTT
TRBV19,-,-,TRBJ1-1,CASSIQGVGTEAFF,TGTGCCAGTAGTATACAGGGTGTAGGGACTGAAGCTTTCTTT
TRBV11-3,-,-,TRBJ1-2,CASSDGPNYGYTF,TGTGCCAGCAGCGACGGACCTAACTATGGCTACACCTTC
TRBV7-2,-,-,TRBJ1-1,CASSVGFEAFF,TGTGCCAGCAGCGTAGGTTTTGAAGCTTTCTTT
TRBV18,TRBD1,-,TRBJ1-5,CASSAGGQEYSNQPQHF,TGTGCCAGCTCAGCAGGGGGACAGGAATATAGCAATCAGCCCCAGCATTTT
TRBV29-1,-,-,TRBJ1-1,CSVVNRANTEAFF,TGCAGCGTTGTAAACAGGGCGAACACTGAAGCTTTCTTT
TRBV20-1,-,-,TRBJ2-5,CSASPPTGRAQETQYF,TGCAGTGCTAGTCCACCCACAGGTCGAGCCCAAGAGACCCAGTACTTC
TRBV5-1,-,-,TRBJ1-2,CASRATANYGYTF,TGCGCCAGCAGAGCAACAGCTAACTATGGCTACACCTTC